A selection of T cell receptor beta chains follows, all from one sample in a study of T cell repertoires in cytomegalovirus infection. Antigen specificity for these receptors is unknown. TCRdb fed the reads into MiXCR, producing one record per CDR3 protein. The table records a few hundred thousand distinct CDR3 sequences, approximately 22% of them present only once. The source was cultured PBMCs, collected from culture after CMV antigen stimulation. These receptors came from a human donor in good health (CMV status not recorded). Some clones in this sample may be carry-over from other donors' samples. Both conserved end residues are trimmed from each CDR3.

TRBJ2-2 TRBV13 ASSPFSVTGELF
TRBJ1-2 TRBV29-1 SVGQVDGYT
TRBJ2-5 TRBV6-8 ASSYPGAGPAAQY
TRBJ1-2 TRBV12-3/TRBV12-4 ASSPIQGYYGYT
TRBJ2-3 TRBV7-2 ASSLGDGDTQY
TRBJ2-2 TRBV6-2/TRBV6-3 ASTLVPLGGELF
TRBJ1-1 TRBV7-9 ASSGNRGMNTEAF
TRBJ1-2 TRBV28 ASSPQSGYT
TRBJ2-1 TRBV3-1 ASSRLAGLGTYNEQF
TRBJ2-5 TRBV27 ASSSKGGLAGQETQY
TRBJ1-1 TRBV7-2 ASSLGTGSEAF
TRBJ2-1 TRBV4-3 ASSPSGTIYNEQF
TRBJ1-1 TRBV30 AWNIQVGTLNTEAF
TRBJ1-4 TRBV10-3 AISAVRGVTNEKLF
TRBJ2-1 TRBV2 ASSERTGDGYEQF
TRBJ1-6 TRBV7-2 ASSTHRETNSPLH
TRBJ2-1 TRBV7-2 ASSLRGGNEQF
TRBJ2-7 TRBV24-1 ATSARTGRSYEQY
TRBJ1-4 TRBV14 ASSQDRPTTNEKLF
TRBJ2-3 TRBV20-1 SARVARTDTQY
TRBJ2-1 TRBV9 ASSVEQGVNEQF
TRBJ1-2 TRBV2 ASKQAHGYT
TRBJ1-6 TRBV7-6 ASSLAPDGTNNSPLH
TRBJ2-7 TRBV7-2 ASSLMLAGGTYEQY
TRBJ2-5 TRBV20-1 SARNALQETQY
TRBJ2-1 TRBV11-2 ASSFRSGSMRLGDEQF
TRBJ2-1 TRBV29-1 SASGVSYNEQF
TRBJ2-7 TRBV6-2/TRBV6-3 ASISGRGYYEQY